This TCR beta chain was identified during a study of T cell repertoires in cytomegalovirus infection. At the level of the study: Both CMV infection and a matching HLA type were indicated by public TCR beta signatures. Findings and caveats of the study: CMV-specific TCR beta clonotypes restricted by HLA-C dominated the ex vivo response.

Germline loops: CDR1 KGHSH, CDR2 LQKENI. Trimming removed 8 bases at V and 2 bases at J, with 8 bases between. There are 12 residues in the CDR3. TCRdb reprocessed the reads via MiXCR and lists one record per CDR3 protein. The data show around 900,000 distinct CDR3 sequences, approximately 30% seen once. In the case of this clonotype: The antigen is not known.

The clonotype was recovered from a human donor in good health (CMV status not recorded). Some clones in this sample may be carry-over from other donors' samples. The V and J genes are TRBV18 and TRBJ2-3; TRBD1 might be the D (5 bases). Sequenced here: cultured CD8+ T cells from PBMCs, sampled from culture after CMV antigen stimulation. CDR3 residues: CASQGNTDTQYF. CDR3 DNA sequence: TGTGCCAGCCAGGGAAACACAGATACGCAGTATTTT.